This TCR beta chain originates from a study of blood T cell repertoires in COVID-19 (dated by TCRdb to the early 2020s). A note on the overall study: Samples covering the acute and convalescent phases of COVID-19 were provided by collaborators in the United States, Italy and Spain. The material from the prospective study consisted of cDNA or gDNA derived from T cells, B-cell-depleted T cells, or PBMCs. Deeply sampled blood TCRbeta repertoires from subjects exposed to, actively infected with, or recovered from COVID-19 were included in the dataset. The repertoires were released in a freely available public database meant as a resource for research on the immune response to SARS-CoV-2. Samples came from the ongoing ImmuneRACE study (first 160 participants) plus 1,254 subjects from 6 global collaborators. The sample metadata nearly always contained a de-identified subject ID, COVID-19 status, age in years and sex. Where HLA class I and class II types were available, the types were taken from metadata supplied by the sample provider, not from assay-based typing. Here is what the overall study found, with its caveats: Clinical and demographic metadata were provided uncurated, with the amount varying by source and participant.

Concerning this clone: Its antigen is unknown. One base away there is no much larger clone; base qualities are not given.

Participants in the prospective study were enrolled through a virtual design, were aged roughly 18 to 90 years, and lived in 20 to 30 United States geographic areas. Cohort assignment in the prospective study relied on participant-reported clinical history from a screening survey and a study questionnaire. ImmuneRACE Cohort 3 recovered participants were defined by two consecutive negative NP/OP PCR tests, healthcare professional clearance, or symptom resolution. In the prospective study, mobile phlebotomists collected whole blood, serum and a nasopharyngeal or oropharyngeal swab from each participant. Prospective study participants could optionally give additional blood draws and questionnaires over an approximately 2-month period. Blood samples from the prospective study were shipped frozen or at room temperature prior to DNA extraction. TCRbeta CDR3 regions were amplified from genomic DNA using the immunoSEQ Assay, a bias-controlled multiplex PCR. Turning to the authors' computational methods: Nucleated cell counts per sample were estimated from amplification of reference gene primers within the assay. Sequence reads were collapsed and filtered to measure the absolute abundance of every unique TCRbeta CDR3 rearrangement. For each sample, productive Simpson clonality was calculated as the square root of Simpson's diversity index over productive rearrangements. Not all clones reach the TCRdb copy of this immuneACCESS table, which keeps in-frame sequences only. Checked studies attribute under half of the gap to unresolved V genes and leave the rest unexplained. That table furnishes V, J and clone size, whereas the DNA furnished D and trimming. For this sample the table gives 310,000 or so clones, of which roughly 89% were detected only once. The ten largest clones take up more than 8.5% of the sample.

The germline V end is reduced by 2 bases and the J end by 0 bases; junction bases left unmatched: 6. There are 16 amino acids in the CDR3, from cysteine to phenylalanine inclusive. This entry keeps only the CDR3 DNA: 48 bases, framed from base 1. The CDR1 and CDR2 encoded by the germline V gene are SGHVS and FQNEAQ. Material: PBMCs or T cells enriched from blood (not recorded which). This receptor was identified in a woman between 18 and 30 years old who had recovered from COVID-19. The chain uses TRBV7-8 and TRBJ1-2; TRBD1 fits 7 bases in the junction. The nucleotides read TGTGCCAGCAGCTTAACCCACAGGGGAACTAACTATGGCTACACCTTC. It translates to CASSLTHRGTNYGYTF.